Listed here is a single T cell receptor (beta chain). Antigen specificity is unknown. The sample belongs to a study of monozygotic twins with inflammatory bowel disease. Reanalyzing the 5' RACE reads, TCRdb keeps one entry per CDR3 protein, without DNA. The repertoire table contains a few hundred thousand distinct CDR3 sequences. Whole blood served as the source of total RNA, and no T cell sorting took place. The CDR3 is 16 residues long. Germline V gives CDR1 KGHSH, CDR2 LQKENI. General study points: Compared with healthy twins, IBD patients shared fewer clonotypes with others, especially with disease activity.

The clonotype was recovered from a human donor with ulcerative colitis or Crohn's disease, or a healthy co-twin of an affected twin (not recorded which). The rearrangement links TRBV18 to TRBJ2-3; TCRdb reports TRBD1, a call that lacks DNA to check it against. The material sequenced was blood. The CDR3 spells CASSPKGRQGTDTQYF.